The clone carrying this T cell receptor beta chain appeared many times. What it binds is not known. The entry originates in a study of T-cell reconstitution after alpha-beta-depleted transplantation in children. Regarding the study as a whole: Certain patients had high TCRbeta diversity at day 60, and it came from recipient T cells and thymic progenitors that survived. Expanded graft clones numbering several hundred reportedly gave rise to alpha-beta T cells about two months after transplant. At one year after transplant, newly produced T cells mostly accounted for T-cell counts and diversity.

Looked up from germline, CDR1 is SGHRS and CDR2 is YFSETQ. This CDR3 comprises 16 residues. The V segment lost 4 bases and the J segment 4 bases; nucleotides outside the gene matches: 9. A library of TCRbeta sequences, prepared with unique molecular identifiers, was generated. MiXCR, applied by TCRdb to the PCR reads, yields one record per CDR3 protein. There are fewer than 350,000 distinct CDR3 sequences in the sample; around 7.3% occur only once, and about 9.3% lies in the top ten. Sequences were derived from peripheral blood, sampled 360 days after TCRalphabeta/CD19-depleted stem cell transplant. The chain employs TRBV5-1 and TRBJ2-3; TRBD2 matches 10 bases. This clonotype originated in a female patient aged 2 to 10 who had a stem cell transplant for Fanconi anemia, so the T cells may come from the graft donor. The DNA of the CDR3 is TGCGCCAGCAGCCGTCTAGCGGGGGACCTACCAGATACGCAGTATTTT. Translating it yields CASSRLAGDLPDTQYF. The whole variable domain, filled in from reference TRBV5-1 and TRBJ2-3, reads KAGVTQTPRYLIKTRGQQVTLSCSPISGHRSVSWYQQTPGQGLQFLFEYFSETQRNKGNFPGRFSGRQFSNSRSEMNVSTLELGDSALYLCASSRLAGDLPDTQYFGPGTRLTVL.